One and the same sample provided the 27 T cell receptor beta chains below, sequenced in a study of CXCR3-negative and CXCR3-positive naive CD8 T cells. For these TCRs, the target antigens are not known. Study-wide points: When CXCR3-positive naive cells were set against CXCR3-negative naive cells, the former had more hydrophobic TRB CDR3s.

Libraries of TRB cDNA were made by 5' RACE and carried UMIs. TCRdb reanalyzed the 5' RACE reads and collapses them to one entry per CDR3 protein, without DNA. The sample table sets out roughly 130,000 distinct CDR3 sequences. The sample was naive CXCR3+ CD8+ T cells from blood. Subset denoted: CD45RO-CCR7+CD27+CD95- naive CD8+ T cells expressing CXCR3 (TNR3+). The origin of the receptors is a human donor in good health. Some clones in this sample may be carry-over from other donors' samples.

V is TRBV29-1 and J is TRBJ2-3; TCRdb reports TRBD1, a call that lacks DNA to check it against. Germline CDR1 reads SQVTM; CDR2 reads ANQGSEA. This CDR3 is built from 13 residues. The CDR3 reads CSIWDGSTDTQYF.

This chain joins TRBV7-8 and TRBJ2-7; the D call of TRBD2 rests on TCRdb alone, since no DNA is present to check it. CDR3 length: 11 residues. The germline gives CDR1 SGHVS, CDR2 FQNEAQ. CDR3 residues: CASSPSAEQYF. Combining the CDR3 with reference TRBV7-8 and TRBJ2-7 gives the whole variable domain GAGVSQSPRYKVAKRGQDVALRCDPISGHVSLFWYQQALGQGPEFLTYFQNEAQLDKSGLPSDRFFAERPEGSVSTLKIQRTQQEDSAVYLCASSPSAEQYFGPGTRLTVT.

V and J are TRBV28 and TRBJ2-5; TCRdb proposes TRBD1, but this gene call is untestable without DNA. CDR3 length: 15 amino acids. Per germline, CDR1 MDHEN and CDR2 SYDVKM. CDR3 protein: CASSLIGTIQETQYF.

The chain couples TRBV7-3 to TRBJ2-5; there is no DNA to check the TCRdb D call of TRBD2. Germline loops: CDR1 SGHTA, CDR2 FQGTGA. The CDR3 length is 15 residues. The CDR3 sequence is CASSAGTSGQEAQYF. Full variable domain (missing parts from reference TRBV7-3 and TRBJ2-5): GAGVSQTPSNKVTEKGKYVELRCDPISGHTALYWYRQSLGQGPEFLIYFQGTGAADDSGLPNDRFFAVRPEGSVSTLKIQRTERGDSAVYLCASSAGTSGQEAQYFGPGTRLLVL.

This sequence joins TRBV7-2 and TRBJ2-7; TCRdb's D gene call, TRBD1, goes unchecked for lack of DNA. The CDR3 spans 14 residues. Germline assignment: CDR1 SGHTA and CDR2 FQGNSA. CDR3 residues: CASSLQGGQGEQYF.

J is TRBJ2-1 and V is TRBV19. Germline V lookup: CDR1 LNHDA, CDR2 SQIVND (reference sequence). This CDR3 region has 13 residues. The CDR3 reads CASSPLRNNEQFF. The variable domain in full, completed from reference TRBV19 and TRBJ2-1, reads DGGITQSPKYLFRKEGQNVTLSCEQNLNHDAMYWYRQDPGQGLRLIYYSQIVNDFQKGDIAEGYSVSREKKESFPLTVTSAQKNPTAFYLCASSPLRNNEQFFGPGTRLTVL.

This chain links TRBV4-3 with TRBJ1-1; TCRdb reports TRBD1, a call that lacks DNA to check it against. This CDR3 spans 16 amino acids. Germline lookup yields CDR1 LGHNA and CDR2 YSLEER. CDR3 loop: CASSQDLRTENTEAFF.

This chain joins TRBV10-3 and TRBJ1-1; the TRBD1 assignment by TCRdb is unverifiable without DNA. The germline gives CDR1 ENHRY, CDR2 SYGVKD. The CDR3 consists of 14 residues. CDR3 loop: CAITVDRGNTEAFF.

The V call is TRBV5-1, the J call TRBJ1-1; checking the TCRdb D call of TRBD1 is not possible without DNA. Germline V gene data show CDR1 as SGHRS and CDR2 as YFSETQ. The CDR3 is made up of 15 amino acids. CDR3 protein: CASSHGQGGNTEAFF. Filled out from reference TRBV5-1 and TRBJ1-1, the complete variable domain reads KAGVTQTPRYLIKTRGQQVTLSCSPISGHRSVSWYQQTPGQGLQFLFEYFSETQRNKGNFPGRFSGRQFSNSRSEMNVSTLELGDSALYLCASSHGQGGNTEAFFGQGTRLTVV.

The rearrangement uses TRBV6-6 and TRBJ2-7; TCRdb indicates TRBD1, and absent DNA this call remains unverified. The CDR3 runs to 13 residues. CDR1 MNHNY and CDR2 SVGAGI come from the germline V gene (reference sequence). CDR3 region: CASSYRPGDEQYF.

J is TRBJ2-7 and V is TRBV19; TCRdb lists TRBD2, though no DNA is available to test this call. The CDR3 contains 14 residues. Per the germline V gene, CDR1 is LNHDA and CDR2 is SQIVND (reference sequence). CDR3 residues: CASSISADSYEQYF.

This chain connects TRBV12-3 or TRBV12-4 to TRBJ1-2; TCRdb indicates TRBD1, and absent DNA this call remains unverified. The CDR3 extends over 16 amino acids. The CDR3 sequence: CASSCGTGVNSCGYTF.

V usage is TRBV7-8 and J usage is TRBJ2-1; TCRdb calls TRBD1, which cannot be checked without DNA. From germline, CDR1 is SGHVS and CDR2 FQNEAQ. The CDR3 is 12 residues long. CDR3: CASSDSYNERFF.

CDR3 sequence reads: CASSLVQVSTEAFF. The chain carries TRBV5-1 and TRBJ1-1; TCRdb returns TRBD1, unconfirmable since there is no DNA. CDR3 length: 14 residues. CDR1 is SGHRS, CDR2 YFSETQ, per germline.

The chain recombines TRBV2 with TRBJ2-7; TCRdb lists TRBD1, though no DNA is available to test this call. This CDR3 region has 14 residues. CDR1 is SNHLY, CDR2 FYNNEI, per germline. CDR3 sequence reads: CASSEVDRPTEQYF.

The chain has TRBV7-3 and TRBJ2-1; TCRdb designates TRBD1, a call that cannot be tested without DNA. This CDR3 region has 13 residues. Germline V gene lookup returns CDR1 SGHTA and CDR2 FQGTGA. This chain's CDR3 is CASSPWNSNEQFF.

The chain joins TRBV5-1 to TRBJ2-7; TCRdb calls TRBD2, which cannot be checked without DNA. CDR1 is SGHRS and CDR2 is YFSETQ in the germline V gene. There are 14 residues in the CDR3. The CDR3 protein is CASSLGLALYEQYF.

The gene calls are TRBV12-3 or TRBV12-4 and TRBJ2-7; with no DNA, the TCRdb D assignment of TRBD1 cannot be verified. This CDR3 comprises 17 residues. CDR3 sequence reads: CASSLQFGQGFAYEQYF.

The CDR3 is CASSTEPGLAGSEQYF. The rearrangement joins TRBV5-1 to TRBJ2-7; lacking DNA, the TRBD2 call made by TCRdb goes unchecked. CDR1 SGHRS and CDR2 YFSETQ come from the germline V gene. CDR3 length equals 16 residues.

CDR3 residues: CASSLGTGGAETQYF. The chain employs TRBV7-6 and TRBJ2-5; TCRdb outputs TRBD1, but without DNA this stays unchecked. The germline CDR1 and CDR2 sequences are SGHVS and FNYEAQ. The CDR3 is 15 amino acids. The full variable domain, completed using reference TRBV7-6 and TRBJ2-5, is GAGVSQSPRYKVTKRGQDVALRCDPISGHVSLYWYRQALGQGPEFLTYFNYEAQQDKSGLPNDRFSAERPEGSISTLTIQRTEQRDSAMYRCASSLGTGGAETQYFGPGTRLLVL.

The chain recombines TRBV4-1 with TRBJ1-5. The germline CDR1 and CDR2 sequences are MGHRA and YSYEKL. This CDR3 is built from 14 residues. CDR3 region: CASSQSPKAQPQHF.

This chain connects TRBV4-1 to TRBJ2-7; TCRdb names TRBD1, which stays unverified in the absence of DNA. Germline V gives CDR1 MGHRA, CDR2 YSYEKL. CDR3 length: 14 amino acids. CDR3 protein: CASSQGQGAYEQYF.

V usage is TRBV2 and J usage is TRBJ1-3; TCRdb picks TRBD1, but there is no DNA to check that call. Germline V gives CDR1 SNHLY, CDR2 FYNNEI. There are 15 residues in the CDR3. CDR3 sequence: CASITGTGAGNTIYF. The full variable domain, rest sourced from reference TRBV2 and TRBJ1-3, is EPEVTQTPSHQVTQMGQEVILRCVPISNHLYFYWYRQILGQKVEFLVSFYNNEISEKSEIFDDQFSVERPDGSNFTLKIRSTKLEDSAMYFCASITGTGAGNTIYFGEGSWLTVV.

This chain's CDR3 is CSVEGQAGEQYF. The rearrangement joins TRBV29-1 to TRBJ2-7; TCRdb lists TRBD1, though no DNA is available to test this call. CDR3 length: 12 residues. CDR1 is SQVTM, CDR2 ANQGSEA, per germline.

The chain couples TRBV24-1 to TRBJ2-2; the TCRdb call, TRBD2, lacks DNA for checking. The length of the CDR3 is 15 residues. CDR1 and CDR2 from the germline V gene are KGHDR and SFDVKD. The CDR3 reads CATRPGPSNTGELFF.

CDR3 sequence reads: CASSFYRNGQGLKF. The chain links TRBV11-1 to TRBJ1-2; as DNA is missing, the TRBD1 call by TCRdb cannot be tested. CDR1 and CDR2 from the germline V gene are SGHAT and FQDESV (reference sequence). The CDR3 extends over 14 amino acids. The full variable domain, its missing parts supplied by reference TRBV11-1 and TRBJ1-2, is EAEVAQSPRYKITEKSQAVAFWCDPISGHATLYWYRQILGQGPELLVQFQDESVVDDSQLPKDRFSAERLKGVDSTLKIQPAELGDSAMYLCASSFYRNGQGLKFGSGTRLTVV.

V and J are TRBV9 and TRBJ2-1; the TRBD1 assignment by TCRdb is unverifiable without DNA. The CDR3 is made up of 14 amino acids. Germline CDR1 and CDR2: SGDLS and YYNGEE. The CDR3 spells CASSVEQGWDEQFF.